These T cell receptor beta chains were read from a single sample in a study of blood T cells in healthy people across ages. TCRdb used MiXCR to reprocess the 5' RACE reads, holding one entry per CDR3 protein. The profile shows more than 700,000 distinct CDR3 sequences, more than 35% of them singletons. The sequencing input was blood. These receptors all stem from a man older than 75 in good health. CDR3s leave out the opening cysteine and the closing phenylalanine or tryptophan. The order of the fields is J gene, CDR3 length, V gene, CDR3 protein.

TRBJ1-6 15 TRBV7-9 ASSIGQGASYNSPLH
TRBJ2-7 10 TRBV12-3/TRBV12-4 ASRRESYEQY
TRBJ2-1 14 TRBV11-3 ASSLSLSGSYNEQF
TRBJ2-7 13 TRBV11-2 ASSIYAGTGSEQY
TRBJ2-5 16 TRBV5-1 ASSFGARRQTYQETQY
TRBJ2-3 11 TRBV2 TSQTSFTDTQY
TRBJ2-1 13 TRBV7-7 ASSFEEGSYNEQF
TRBJ2-7 13 TRBV5-1 ASSLVATPAYEQY
TRBJ2-1 14 TRBV11-2 ASSLVTSRMGGEQF
TRBJ2-1 13 TRBV6-6 ASSYLARDGFEQF
TRBJ2-7 11 TRBV6-6 ASREGTRVEQY
TRBJ2-7 12 TRBV2 ALRLAGPRGEQY
TRBJ2-1 15 TRBV20-1 STRPTSGRVYGNEQF
TRBJ2-7 13 TRBV9 ASSLGTVLAYEQY
TRBJ2-7 14 TRBV27 ASSLSGLGTTYEQY
TRBJ2-7 9 TRBV7-9 ASSSSGEQY
TRBJ2-5 12 TRBV6-2/TRBV6-3 ASTAGIMKETQY
TRBJ2-3 12 TRBV25-1 ASSDSLYADTQY
TRBJ2-5 11 TRBV29-1 SAKIRDRETQY
TRBJ2-7 11 TRBV10-3 AIGPGTSHEQY
TRBJ1-2 11 TRBV29-1 SADRQGWDGYT
TRBJ2-7 20 TRBV7-9 ASSLKPGTRADRQASSYEQY
TRBJ2-6 13 TRBV12-3/TRBV12-4 ASSGRFSGANVLT
TRBJ1-2 11 TRBV6-6 ASSDRQDYGYT
TRBJ1-2 11 TRBV20-1 SAGNTGAVDYT
TRBJ2-4 16 TRBV4-2 ASSPKQDRDRGKNIQY
TRBJ2-7 10 TRBV29-1 SGGGSSYEQY
TRBJ2-3 13 TRBV2 ASSEALDFTDTQY
TRBJ2-7 13 TRBV20-1 SADPGTSGIYEQY
TRBJ1-4 13 TRBV6-1 ASRDRGLTNEKLF
TRBJ1-1 12 TRBV7-2 ASSPLGGGTEAF
TRBJ2-7 15 TRBV7-8 ASSLKGSGTGGGEQY
TRBJ2-2 11 TRBV29-1 SVVRDSTGELF
TRBJ2-1 12 TRBV5-1 ASTLMKVRSEQF
TRBJ2-7 12 TRBV28 ASSLSYTVYEQY
TRBJ1-4 13 TRBV2 ASSDGTATNEKLF
TRBJ2-4 13 TRBV29-1 SVEARLTAKNIQY
TRBJ2-1 8 TRBV29-1 SVAAYEQF
TRBJ1-2 13 TRBV29-1 SVRSGGTSLYGYT
TRBJ1-5 16 TRBV7-2 ASSPNPGQGAGNQPQH
TRBJ2-5 14 TRBV7-2 ASSSASGKMAETQY
TRBJ2-7 14 TRBV10-3 ATGSSGSESSYEQY
TRBJ2-7 11 TRBV20-1 SAYSGRADEQY
TRBJ2-1 12 TRBV5-1 ASSYGTRYNEQF
TRBJ2-5 10 TRBV20-1 SAELAGETQY
TRBJ1-1 12 TRBV2 ASAGQGGNTEAF
TRBJ2-7 13 TRBV4-3 ASSPRLYPSYEQY
TRBJ2-7 12 TRBV19 ASSGQRESYEQY
TRBJ1-5 12 TRBV20-1 SASLGLGNQPQN
TRBJ2-1 12 TRBV6-1 ASSEGRVYNEQF
TRBJ1-2 13 TRBV5-1 ASSLGGNRDYGYT
TRBJ2-7 14 TRBV20-1 SARDPELAGDYEQY
TRBJ2-7 12 TRBV7-9 ASSHRTSPDEQY
TRBJ2-7 12 TRBV29-1 SVAPGRISYEQY
TRBJ1-2 14 TRBV3-1 VSSQDYLQDIIPYT
TRBJ2-1 13 TRBV28 ASSNPGVGRNEQF